The 27 T cell receptor beta chains presented below share a single source sample, sequenced in a study of blood T cell repertoires in COVID-19. The protocol was immunoSEQ multiplex PCR, while the TCRdb copy is restricted to in-frame clones and leaves out a portion. Of 70,000 to 85,000 clones listed, about 90% are singletons. Source material: peripheral blood. The origin of the receptors is a woman between 45 and 60 years old with active or convalescent COVID-19.

The rearrangement links TRBV7-2 to TRBJ1-1, with TRBD1 matching 11 bases. The ends lost 5 bases at V and 0 bases at J; junction bases unmatched: 11. The CDR3 length is 18 residues. Germline V lookup: CDR1 SGHTA, CDR2 FQGNSA. CDR3 sequence (DNA): TGTGCCAGCAGCCAAAGGGACAGGGGGTCCAACATGAACACTGAAGCTTTCTTT. Protein: CASSQRDRGSNMNTEAFF.

The rearrangement links TRBV19 to TRBJ1-1; tentative D call: TRBD1 (5 bases). CDR3 size: 13 residues. With 3 bases removed from V and 4 bases from J, the gap between germline ends came to 9 bases. Germline CDR1 is LNHDA and CDR2 is SQIVND (reference sequence). This chain's CDR3 is CASSIGGVTEAFF. The CDR3 DNA reads TGTGCCAGTAGTATCGGGGGAGTCACTGAAGCTTTCTTT.

This chain joins TRBV10-3 and TRBJ1-5, with 7 bases matching TRBD1. The CDR3 runs to 14 residues. From germline, CDR1 is ENHRY and CDR2 SYGVKD. The V and J ends lost 11 bases and 3 bases, in that order; junction bases with no gene match: 10. In DNA, the CDR3 is TGTGCCCCGTGGGACAGTTATATCAATCAGCCCCAGCATTTT. It translates to CAPWDSYINQPQHF.

This chain links TRBV21-1 with TRBJ1-4; the DNA was not used to check the table's D call, TRBD1. TRBV21-1 is labeled a pseudogene. The CDR3 extends over 18 amino acids. CDR3 residues: CASSDRDRETTTNEKLFF. The CDR3 bases are TGTGCCAGCAGCGACCGGGACAGGGAAACTACAACTAATGAAAAACTGTTTTTT.

This clone was recorded once. The chain is built from TRBV9 and TRBJ1-1; 8 bases fit TRBD1. Unmatched junction bases numbered 4, after V lost 3 bases and J lost 0 bases. CDR3 length equals 15 residues. Germline assignment: CDR1 SGDLS and CDR2 YYNGEE. CDR3 region: CASSGTGNMNTEAFF. The CDR3 DNA sequence: TGTGCCAGCAGCGGGACAGGGAACATGAACACTGAAGCTTTCTTT.

This sequence joins TRBV25-1 and TRBJ2-2; weak D call: TRBD1 (5 bases). V was shortened by 4 bases and J by 0 bases, with 9 bases between the two germline ends. Germline assignment: CDR1 MGHDK and CDR2 SYGVNS. The CDR3 is 15 amino acids. The chain's CDR3 is CASSGPGTNTGELFF. The CDR3 region has the DNA TGTGCCAGCAGTGGGCCAGGGACGAACACCGGGGAGCTGTTTTTT. The entire variable domain, with the rest obtained from reference TRBV25-1 and TRBJ2-2, is as follows: EADIYQTPRYLVIGTGKKITLECSQTMGHDKMYWYQQDPGMELHLIHYSYGVNSTEKGDLSSESTVSRIRTEHFPLTLESARPSHTSQYLCASSGPGTNTGELFFGEGSRLTVL.

The rearrangement links TRBV30 to TRBJ1-2; D is unresolved. Germline CDR1 and CDR2: GTSNPN and SVGIG (reference sequence). Trimming took off 3 bases at V and 5 bases at J, with 13 bases between the two ends. This CDR3 contains 13 residues. This CDR3 reads CAWSDGLSYGYTF. The CDR3 DNA follows: TGTGCCTGGAGCGACGGACTATCTTATGGCTACACCTTC.

The CDR3 protein is CASSETGSGEQYF. The DNA for the CDR3 is TGTGCCAGCAGCGAGACAGGGTCCGGCGAGCAGTACTTC. V and J are TRBV7-9 and TRBJ2-7; 7 bases line up with TRBD1. The CDR3 loop spans 13 amino acids. Germline assignment: CDR1 SEHNR and CDR2 FQNEAQ (reference sequence). V dropped 5 bases and J dropped 6; count of bases not matched to a gene: 7.

The chain carries TRBV19 and TRBJ2-1; 7 positions match TRBD2. V dropped 1 base and J dropped 5; count of bases not matched to a gene: 2. Germline V gene sequence: CDR1 LNHDA, CDR2 SQIVND (reference sequence). CDR3 length equals 14 residues. The CDR3 protein is CASSIGGTNNEQFF. CDR3 DNA: TGTGCCAGTAGTATAGGTGGGACTAACAATGAGCAGTTCTTC.

The chain joins TRBV5-8 to TRBJ2-7, with D possibly matching TRBD1 (6 bases). Between the trimmed V and J ends, which lost 4 bases and 6 bases, there was a span of 17 bases. The CDR3 is made up of 14 amino acids. Germline lookup yields CDR1 SGHTS and CDR2 YDEGEE. As DNA, the CDR3 is TGTGCCAGCAGCCTTACCGGGACAAAAGGCGAGCAGTACTTC. Translation: CASSLTGTKGEQYF.

The rearrangement links TRBV4-2 to TRBJ2-1; 7 nucleotides line up with TRBD2. Germline values: CDR1 LGHNA, CDR2 YNFKEQ. V shed 3 bases and J 1 base; nucleotides not matched to a gene: 6. This CDR3 has 16 residues. In DNA, the CDR3 is TGTGCCAGCAGCCACCAAAGGGGAGGGTCCTACAATGAGCAGTTCTTC. The encoded protein is CASSHQRGGSYNEQFF.

The genes are TRBV7-8 and TRBJ2-7, with D perhaps matching TRBD1 (5 bases). Per the germline V gene, CDR1 is SGHVS and CDR2 is FQNEAQ. The germline V and J ends were trimmed by 5 bases and 6 bases, with 17 bases remaining between them. This CDR3 has 14 residues. The CDR3 loop reads CASSPTEVKGEQYF. The CDR3 region has the DNA TGTGCCAGCAGCCCGACAGAAGTTAAGGGCGAGCAGTACTTC.

This chain links TRBV7-9 with TRBJ1-2; tentatively, D is TRBD1 (6 bases). Trimming removed 0 bases from V and 5 bases from J, with 19 bases in between. Looked up from germline, CDR1 is SEHNR and CDR2 is FQNEAQ (reference sequence). The CDR3 extends over 17 amino acids. DNA for the CDR3: TGTGCCAGCAGCTTAGCGGACCTACAGGGAGCAAGATATGGCTACACCTTC. Translating it yields CASSLADLQGARYGYTF.

The chain combines TRBV3-1 (or the pseudogene TRBV3-2) with TRBJ1-1; weak D call: TRBD1 (5 bases). The CDR3 spans 19 residues. Trimming removed 0 bases at V and 3 bases at J, with 23 bases between. Germline V gene sequence: CDR1 LGHDT, CDR2 YNNKEL (reference sequence). CDR3 nucleotide sequence: TGTGCCAGCAGCCAAGATATTGAGGCAAAGAAGGGGATGGACACTGAAGCTTTCTTT. Translated, it gives CASSQDIEAKKGMDTEAFF.

The rearrangement uses TRBV5-1 and TRBJ2-3; weak D call: TRBD1 (6 bases). V lost 5 bases and J 0 bases, leaving 10 bases between the germline ends. Germline V gives CDR1 SGHRS, CDR2 YFSETQ. The CDR3 covers 14 residues. The CDR3 reads CASRRQVSTDTQYF. The CDR3 DNA sequence: TGCGCCAGCAGGAGACAGGTCAGCACAGATACGCAGTATTTT.

This clone was counted between two and nine times. The chain joins TRBV6-5 to TRBJ2-5, with 8 bases identical to TRBD1. V shed 4 bases and J 7 bases; nucleotides not matched to a gene: 11. This CDR3 is built from 15 residues. Germline CDR1 is MNHEY and CDR2 is SVGAGI. CDR3 coding DNA: TGTGCCAGCAGTTTCAGGACAGGGCCGAAGGGGACCCAGTACTTC. This gives the protein CASSFRTGPKGTQYF.

The chain uses TRBV30 and TRBJ1-2; a possible D gene is TRBD1 (5 bases). V lost 2 bases and J 4 bases, leaving 11 bases between the germline ends. The CDR3 consists of 13 residues. CDR1 and CDR2 (germline): GTSNPN, SVGIG (reference sequence). The DNA for the CDR3 is TGTGCCTGGAGTATAAGGGGAACCTATGGCTACACCTTC. Its translation is CAWSIRGTYGYTF.

The genes are TRBV6-1 and TRBJ2-2; 7 nucleotides line up with TRBD1. The trim removed 3 bases at V and 0 bases at J, leaving 7 bases unmatched. Looked up from germline, CDR1 is MNHNS and CDR2 is SASEGT. The CDR3 has 17 amino acids. The CDR3 reads CASSDTTGQANTGELFF. The CDR3 nucleotides are TGTGCCAGCAGTGATACCACCGGACAGGCGAACACCGGGGAGCTGTTTTTT.

This clone was detected once. The chain recombines TRBV9 with TRBJ2-1, with TRBD1 matching 8 bases. CDR1 and CDR2 (germline): SGDLS, YYNGEE. This CDR3 spans 14 amino acids. V shed 3 bases and J 7 bases; nucleotides not matched to a gene: 6. The CDR3 loop reads CASSETGDDNEQFF. The CDR3 region has the DNA TGTGCCAGCAGCGAGACAGGGGACGATAATGAGCAGTTCTTC.

This clone has a handful of counts. The rearrangement joins TRBV5-1 to TRBJ1-3, with D perhaps TRBD1 (6 bases). Trimming took off 4 bases at V and 0 bases at J, with 14 bases between the two ends. This CDR3 spans 16 amino acids. In germline, CDR1 is SGHRS, CDR2 YFSETQ. For the CDR3, the DNA is TGCGCCAGCAGCAAAGAGGACAGATACTCTGGAAACACCATATATTTT. It encodes CASSKEDRYSGNTIYF.

This clone was counted a single time. This chain uses TRBV30 with TRBJ2-1, with D possibly matching TRBD2 (5 bases). CDR1 is GTSNPN, CDR2 SVGIG, per germline (reference sequence). The CDR3 runs to 11 residues. V lost 4 bases and J 10 bases, leaving 11 bases between the germline ends. Here the CDR3 reads CAWTSPIEQFF. The CDR3 DNA reads as TGTGCCTGGACTAGCCCTATCGAGCAGTTCTTC.

This clone appeared once. The chain employs TRBV4-2 and TRBJ1-2; D remains unclear. Germline lookup yields CDR1 LGHNA and CDR2 YNFKEQ. The ends were cut back, 0 bases at V and 4 bases at J, with 15 bases in the middle. There are 16 residues in the CDR3. CDR3 nucleotides: TGTGCCAGCAGCCAAGATTGGAGGCATTCCTCCTATGGCTACACCTTC. Residues: CASSQDWRHSSYGYTF.

V gene TRBV7-3 combines with J gene TRBJ1-1, with unresolved D. V gave up 3 bases and J gave up 4 bases, with 9 bases separating them. CDR1 is SGHTA, CDR2 FQGTGA, per germline. CDR3 length: 13 residues. The CDR3 bases are TGTGCCAGCAGCTTGGGAGGCGGCACTGAAGCTTTCTTT. Protein: CASSLGGGTEAFF.

The chain employs TRBV27 and TRBJ2-3; 10 nucleotides line up with TRBD2. The CDR3 covers 20 residues. J gave up 6 bases and V 0 bases, and 18 bases lay outside the gene matches. Germline V lookup: CDR1 MNHEY, CDR2 SMNVEV (reference sequence). CDR3 coding DNA: TGTGCCAGCAGTTTATCGCAGGGGGCTGTAAGCGGGGGGGCCGCCGATACGCAGTATTTT. Translation gives CASSLSQGAVSGGAADTQYF.

This clone was picked up a small number of times. The V gene is TRBV30, the J gene TRBJ2-5, with TRBD2 identical over 15 bases. Germline assignment: CDR1 GTSNPN and CDR2 SVGIG (reference sequence). The CDR3 is made up of 17 amino acids. V lost 3 bases, J lost 2 bases, and 7 bases stayed unmatched. In nucleotides, the CDR3 is TGTGCCTGGAGGTACCCCGGACTAGCGGGGGGGCAAGAGACCCAGTACTTC. Its translation: CAWRYPGLAGGQETQYF.

The V gene is TRBV5-1, the J gene TRBJ1-2, with a weak D call TRBD1 (5 bases). Germline CDR1 reads SGHRS; CDR2 reads YFSETQ. The CDR3 covers 13 residues. Trimming shortened V by 6 bases and J by 8 bases, and 17 bases separated the two germline ends. The CDR3 loop reads CASKFAGPGGYTF. The DNA for the CDR3 is TGCGCCAGCAAGTTTGCGGGGCCGGGCGGCTACACCTTC.

This chain links TRBV3-1 (or the pseudogene TRBV3-2) with TRBJ1-2; 7 bases line up with TRBD1. The germline gives CDR1 LGHDT, CDR2 YNNKEL (reference sequence). This CDR3 is 15 amino acids long. Losses at the gene ends were 1 base for V and 4 bases for J; bases not matched to a gene: 6. The CDR3 region has the DNA TGTGCCAGCAGCCAAGGCAGGGGGAATGTCTATGGCTACACCTTC. The encoded protein is CASSQGRGNVYGYTF.